The T cell receptor (beta chain) described here comes from a study of CD8 T cells in ankylosing spondylitis. Each CDR3 protein gets one entry after TCRdb re-called the 5' RACE reads with MiXCR. The sample lists about 320,000 distinct CDR3 sequences, around 10% seen once, with 8% to 9.5% in the top ten. Points on this clonotype: Given a much more abundant clone one base away, this may be a read error.

The V and J ends lost 3 bases and 2 bases respectively, with 8 bases between them. Germline CDR1 is MDHEN and CDR2 is SYDVKM. The CDR3 has 13 amino acids. The chain has TRBV28 and TRBJ2-7; D ambiguous. This TCR derives from a female donor with ankylosing spondylitis or in good health (not recorded which). Sequenced: blood, either unsorted or a sorted T cell fraction (not recorded which). CDR3 DNA sequence: TGTGCCAGCAGTTTTGTGACTCCCTACGAGCAGTACTTC. This encodes CASSFVTPYEQYF. Full variable domain (remainder filled in from reference TRBV28 and TRBJ2-7): DVKVTQSSRYLVKRTGEKVFLECVQDMDHENMFWYRQDPGLGLRLIYFSYDVKMKEKGDIPEGYSVSREKKERFSLILESASTNQTSMYLCASSFVTPYEQYFGPGTRLTVT.